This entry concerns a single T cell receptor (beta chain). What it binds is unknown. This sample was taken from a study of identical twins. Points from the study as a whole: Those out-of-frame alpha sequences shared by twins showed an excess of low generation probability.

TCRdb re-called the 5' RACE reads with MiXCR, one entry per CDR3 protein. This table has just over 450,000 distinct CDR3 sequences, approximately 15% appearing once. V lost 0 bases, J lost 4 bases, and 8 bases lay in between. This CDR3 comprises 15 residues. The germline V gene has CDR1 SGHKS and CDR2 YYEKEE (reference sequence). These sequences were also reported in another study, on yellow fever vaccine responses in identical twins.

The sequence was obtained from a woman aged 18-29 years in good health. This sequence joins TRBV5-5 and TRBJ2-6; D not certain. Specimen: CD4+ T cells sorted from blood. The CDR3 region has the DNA TGTGCCAGCAGCTTGGCGCGGACGGGGGCCAACGTCCTGACTTTC. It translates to CASSLARTGANVLTF.